This T cell receptor beta chain is from a study of T cell repertoires in aging, cancer and after chemotherapy. Turning to the study itself: Paired samples before and after chemotherapy came from chronic lymphocytic leukemia patients on fludarabine- or bendamustine-based regimens. General study results and limits: In healthy donors, age-related TCR diversity loss mainly reflected lost richness.

By sample share, this clonotype is medium-sized. Its antigen is still unknown. TRB rearrangements spanning V, D and J were amplified using mixed TRB-A/B primers. TCRdb called the multiplex PCR reads again in MiXCR, with one record for every CDR3 protein. The sample lists some 5,000 distinct CDR3 sequences, 31% seen once, with around 19% in the top ten. TCR beta rearrangements were amplified from peripheral blood genomic DNA. This CDR3 is built from 13 residues. Germline CDR1 reads SGHNT; CDR2 reads YENEEA. The germline V and J ends were trimmed by 3 bases and 6 bases, with 8 bases remaining between them.

This chain links TRBV11-3 with TRBJ2-2; D may be TRBD1 (5 bases). This clonotype originated in a human donor with a blood cancer. The donor label of this sample is uncertain. The sequenced sample was blood. The CDR3 loop is CASSLSGPGELFF. CDR3 nucleotides: TGTGCCAGCAGCTTGTCAGGGCCCGGGGAGCTGTTTTTT.